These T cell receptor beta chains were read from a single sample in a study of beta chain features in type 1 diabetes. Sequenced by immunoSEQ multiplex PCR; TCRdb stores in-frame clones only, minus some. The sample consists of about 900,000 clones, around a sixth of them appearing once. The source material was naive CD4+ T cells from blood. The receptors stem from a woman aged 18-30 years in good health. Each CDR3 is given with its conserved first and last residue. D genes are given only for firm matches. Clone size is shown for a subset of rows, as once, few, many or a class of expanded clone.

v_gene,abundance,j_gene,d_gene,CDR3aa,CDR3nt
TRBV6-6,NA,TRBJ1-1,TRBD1,CASSAGGRNTEAFF,TGTGCCAGCAGTGCAGGGGGGAGGAACACTGAAGCTTTCTTT
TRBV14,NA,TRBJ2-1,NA,CASSHGTRPFSYNEQFF,TGTGCCAGCAGCCATGGGACGCGACCTTTCTCCTACAATGAGCAGTTCTTC
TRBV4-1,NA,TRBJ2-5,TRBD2,CASSQEGLAGQETQYF,TGCGCCAGCAGCCAAGAGGGACTAGCGGGCCAAGAGACCCAGTACTTC
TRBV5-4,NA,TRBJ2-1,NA,CASSLARDKRNEQFF,TGTGCCAGCAGCTTGGCAAGGGACAAGAGGAATGAGCAGTTCTTC
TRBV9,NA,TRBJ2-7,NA,CASSPNSRGSYEQYF,TGTGCCAGCAGCCCAAACTCGAGGGGCTCCTACGAGCAGTACTTC
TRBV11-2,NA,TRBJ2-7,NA,CASSNAGSYEQYF,TGTGCCAGCAGTAATGCCGGCTCCTACGAGCAGTACTTC
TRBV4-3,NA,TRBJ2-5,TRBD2,CASSSPWGEGRETQYF,TGCGCCAGCAGCTCCCCCTGGGGGGAGGGCCGAGAGACCCAGTACTTC
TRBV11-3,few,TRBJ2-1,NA,CASSLGWTNNEQFF,TGTGCCAGCAGCTTAGGTTGGACCAACAATGAGCAGTTCTTC
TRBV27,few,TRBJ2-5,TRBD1,CATARGGAGGPLETQYF,TGTGCCACCGCCCGAGGGGGCGCGGGTGGCCCCCTAGAGACCCAGTACTTC
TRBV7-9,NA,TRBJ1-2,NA,CASSLVSLFGYTF,TGTGCCAGCAGCTTAGTGTCTCTTTTTGGCTACACCTTC
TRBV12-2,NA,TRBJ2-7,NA,CASRLASGQGDREQYF,TGTGCAAGTCGCTTAGCGTCGGGACAGGGGGATCGGGAGCAGTACTTC
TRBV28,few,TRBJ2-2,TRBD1,CASSPRGRTGELFF,TGTGCCAGCAGCCCCAGGGGGCGTACCGGGGAGCTGTTTTTT
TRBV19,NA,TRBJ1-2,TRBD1,CASSELRGREAGYTF,TGTGCCAGTAGCGAACTGAGGGGGCGCGAGGCCGGCTACACCTTC
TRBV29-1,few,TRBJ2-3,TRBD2,CSVQGTSGRATTSTDTQYF,TGCAGCGTCCAAGGGACTAGCGGGAGGGCCACTACTAGCACAGATACGCAGTATTTT
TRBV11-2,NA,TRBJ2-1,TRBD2,CASRKKVQRDRAHNEQFF,TGTGCCAGCAGGAAAAAGGTCCAGCGGGATCGGGCCCACAATGAGCAGTTCTTC
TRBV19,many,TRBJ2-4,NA,CASKSGHIQYF,TGTGCCAGTAAGTCAGGGCACATTCAGTACTTC
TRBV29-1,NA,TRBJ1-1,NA,CSVGNRFSNTEAFF,TGCAGCGTTGGGAACAGGTTCTCGAACACTGAAGCTTTCTTT
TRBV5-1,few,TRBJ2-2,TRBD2,CASSLDRLAGGPRNTGELFF,TGCGCCAGCAGCTTGGATAGACTAGCGGGAGGGCCGCGGAACACCGGGGAGCTGTTTTTT
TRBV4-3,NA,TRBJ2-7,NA,CASSQEKRGKYEQYF,TGCGCCAGCAGCCAAGAAAAGAGGGGGAAGTACGAGCAGTACTTC
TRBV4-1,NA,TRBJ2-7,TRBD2,CASSSSLAGLGSYEQYF,TGCGCCAGCAGCTCATCATTAGCGGGACTCGGCTCCTACGAGCAGTACTTC
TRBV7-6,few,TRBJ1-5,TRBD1,CASSLGTGVWQPQHF,TGTGCCAGCAGCCTGGGGACAGGGGTGTGGCAGCCCCAGCATTTT
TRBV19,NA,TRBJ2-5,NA,CASSIDPPRGAIETQYF,TGTGCCAGTAGTATAGACCCCCCCCGGGGTGCCATTGAGACCCAGTACTTC
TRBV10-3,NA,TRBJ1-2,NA,CAIHVEGRLSGYTF,TGTGCCATCCACGTCGAGGGGCGCTTATCTGGCTACACCTTC
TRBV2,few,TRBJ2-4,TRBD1,CASSVGQANFLAYF,TGTGCCAGCAGTGTTGGACAGGCAAACTTTCTAGCGTACTTC
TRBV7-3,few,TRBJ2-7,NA,CASSPQPLSYEQYF,TGTGCCAGCAGCCCACAGCCGTTATCCTACGAGCAGTACTTC
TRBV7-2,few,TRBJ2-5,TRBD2,CASGTSSQETQYF,TGTGCCAGCGGGACTAGCTCCCAAGAGACCCAGTACTTC
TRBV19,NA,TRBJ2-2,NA,CASSNSGTGELFF,TGTGCCAGTAGTAACAGTGGCACCGGGGAGCTGTTTTTT
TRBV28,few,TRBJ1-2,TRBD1,CASSRDRSYYGYTF,TGTGCCAGCAGTCGGGACAGGTCCTACTATGGCTACACCTTC
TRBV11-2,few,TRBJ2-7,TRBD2,CASSLDRLAGLEQYF,TGTGCCAGCAGCTTAGATCGGCTAGCGGGACTCGAGCAGTACTTC
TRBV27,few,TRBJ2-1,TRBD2,CASSLLADYNEQFF,TGTGCCAGCAGCCTACTAGCGGACTACAATGAGCAGTTCTTC
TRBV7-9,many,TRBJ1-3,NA,CASSSHEGFGNTIYF,TGTGCCAGCAGCTCGCACGAGGGGTTCGGAAACACCATATATTTT
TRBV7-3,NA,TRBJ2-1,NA,CASSPPGAASYNEQFF,TGTGCCAGCAGCCCCCCCGGTGCGGCATCATACAATGAGCAGTTCTTC
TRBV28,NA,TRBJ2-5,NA,CASIPAGAQETQYF,TGTGCCAGCATCCCTGCGGGGGCCCAAGAGACCCAGTACTTC
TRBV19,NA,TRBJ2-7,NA,CASSITWDRGYEQYF,TGTGCCAGTAGTATAACCTGGGACCGCGGGTACGAGCAGTACTTC
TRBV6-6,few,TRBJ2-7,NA,CASSSDSISYEQYF,TGTGCCAGCAGTTCCGACAGCATCTCCTACGAGCAGTACTTC
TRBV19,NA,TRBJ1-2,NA,CASNGTPWIYGYTF,TGTGCCAGTAATGGGACCCCTTGGATCTATGGCTACACCTTC
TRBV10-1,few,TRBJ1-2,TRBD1,CASSNTGVGYTF,TGCGCCAGCAGTAACACAGGGGTTGGCTACACCTTC
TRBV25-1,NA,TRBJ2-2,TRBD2,CASSEMSSGSGGELFF,TGTGCCAGCAGTGAAATGTCTAGCGGGAGTGGCGGGGAGCTGTTTTTT
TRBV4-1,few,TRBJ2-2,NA,CASSQDWRGNLELFF,TGCGCCAGCAGCCAAGATTGGCGGGGAAATTTGGAGCTGTTTTTT
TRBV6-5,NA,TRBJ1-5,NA,CASSYTQGGNQPQHF,TGTGCCAGCAGTTACACACAGGGAGGCAATCAGCCCCAGCATTTT
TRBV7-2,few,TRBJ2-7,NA,CASSREYEQYF,TGTGCCAGCAGCCGGGAGTACGAGCAGTACTTC
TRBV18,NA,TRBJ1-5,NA,CASSPGEYQPQHF,TGTGCCAGCTCACCGGGAGAGTATCAGCCCCAGCATTTT
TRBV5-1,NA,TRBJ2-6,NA,CASSLDPGANVLTF,TGCGCCAGCAGCCTGGACCCTGGGGCCAACGTCCTGACTTTC
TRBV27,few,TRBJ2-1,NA,CASSAQGSPYNEQFF,TGTGCCAGCAGTGCACAGGGTTCCCCCTACAATGAGCAGTTCTTC
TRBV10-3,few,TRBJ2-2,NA,CAISESRGELFF,TGTGCCATCAGTGAGAGCCGGGGGGAGCTGTTTTTT
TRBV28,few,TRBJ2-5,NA,CASHEGNQETQYF,TGTGCCAGCCACGAAGGGAACCAAGAGACCCAGTACTTC
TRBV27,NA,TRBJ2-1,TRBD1,CASSPRGRDNEQFF,TGTGCCAGCAGCCCTAGGGGGCGAGACAATGAGCAGTTCTTC
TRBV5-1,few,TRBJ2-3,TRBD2,CASSLAGAVDTQYF,TGCGCCAGCAGCCTAGCGGGAGCGGTAGATACGCAGTATTTT
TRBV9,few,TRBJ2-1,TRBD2,CASSPQIAGVYEQFF,TGTGCCAGCAGCCCCCAAATAGCGGGAGTCTATGAGCAGTTCTTC
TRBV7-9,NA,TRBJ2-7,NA,CASSLEVRYEQYF,TGTGCCAGCAGCTTAGAGGTCCGCTACGAGCAGTACTTC
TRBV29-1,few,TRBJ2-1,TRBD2,CSVEKLAGGGNEQFF,TGCAGCGTTGAAAAACTAGCGGGAGGGGGGAATGAGCAGTTCTTC
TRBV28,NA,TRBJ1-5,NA,CASSLPLGSNQPQHF,TGTGCCAGCAGTTTACCCCTTGGCAGCAATCAGCCCCAGCATTTT
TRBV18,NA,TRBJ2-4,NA,CASSPPGRNIQYF,TGTGCCAGCTCACCACCGGGAAGAAACATTCAGTACTTC
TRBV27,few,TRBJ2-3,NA,CASSPLQSRDTQYF,TGTGCCAGCAGTCCCTTGCAGAGCAGGGATACGCAGTATTTT
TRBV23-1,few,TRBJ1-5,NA,CASSPPGQMRSNQPQHF,TGCGCCAGCAGTCCGCCTGGACAGATGAGAAGCAATCAGCCCCAGCATTTT
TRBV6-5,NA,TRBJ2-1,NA,CASSALARNEQFF,TGTGCCAGCAGTGCATTAGCCCGGAATGAGCAGTTCTTC
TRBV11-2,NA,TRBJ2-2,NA,CASSLRQDTGELFF,TGTGCCAGCAGCTTACGACAGGATACCGGGGAGCTGTTTTTT
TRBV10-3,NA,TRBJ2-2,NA,CAISPWSLGNTGELFF,TGTGCCATCAGCCCATGGTCCTTAGGGAACACCGGGGAGCTGTTTTTT
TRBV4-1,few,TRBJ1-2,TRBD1,CASSQPRDRDYGYTF,TGCGCCAGCAGCCAACCTCGAGACAGGGACTATGGCTACACCTTC
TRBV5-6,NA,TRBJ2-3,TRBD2,CASRTSGTDTQYF,TGTGCCAGCAGGACTAGCGGCACAGATACGCAGTATTTT